The 28 T cell receptor beta chains listed next were all sequenced from one sample in a study of shared clonotypes between healthy human individuals. Profiled with immunoSEQ multiplex PCR; TCRdb holds only in-frame clones, not every one. The data show a few million clones, under 97% seen once. The sequenced sample consisted of naive CD4+ T cells sorted from blood. Described subset: CD45RA+ positively selected. These receptors were collected from a man younger than 35 in good health.

The J gene is TRBJ2-7, the V gene TRBV15, with unresolved D. Trimming stripped 0 bases from V and 4 bases from J, with 10 bases between. This CDR3 is built from 14 residues. Per the germline V gene, CDR1 is LNHNV and CDR2 is YYDKDF (reference sequence). In DNA form, the CDR3 reads TGTGCCACCAGCAGAGAAAACCCCGGATACGAGCAGTACTTC. Translated, it gives CATSRENPGYEQYF.

This clone was seen just once. The chain carries TRBV4-3 and TRBJ1-1; D is perhaps TRBD1 (5 bases). Between the trimmed V and J ends, which lost 7 bases and 0 bases, there was a span of 15 bases. Germline lookup yields CDR1 LGHNA and CDR2 YSLEER. This CDR3 spans 15 amino acids. This CDR3 is CASNSHLQVNTEAFF. CDR3 sequence (DNA): TGCGCCAGCAACTCCCACTTACAGGTGAACACTGAAGCTTTCTTT.

This clone was detected only once. An end of the junction differs from the germline gene, which may be a read error. The gene calls are TRBV4-2 and TRBJ2-7; 8 bases agree with TRBD1. Germline-derived CDR1 and CDR2 are LGHNA and YNFKEQ. CDR3 size: 14 residues. The CDR3 region has the DNA TGTGCCAGCAGCCCGTCCCGGGACAGGACCCACTGGATCTTC. Translation gives CASSPSRDRTHWIF.

DNA of the CDR3: TGCGCCAGCAGCCAAGATACCGAGCAGTACTTC. As protein: CASSQDTEQYF. The chain has TRBV4-1 and TRBJ2-7; D is unresolved. Looked up from germline, CDR1 is MGHRA and CDR2 is YSYEKL. This CDR3 spans 11 amino acids. The V gene lost 0 bases and the J gene lost 6 bases, with 3 bases spanning the gap.

The chain has TRBV2 and TRBJ2-4; no firm D call. The CDR3 has 10 amino acids. Deletions cut 7 bases from V and 8 bases from J, with 6 bases between. CDR1 is SNHLY and CDR2 is FYNNEI in the germline V gene. The CDR3 reads CASMLHIQYF. CDR3 coding DNA: TGTGCCAGCATGCTCCACATTCAGTACTTC.

The V call is TRBV25-1, the J call TRBJ2-7; TRBD1 matches 7 bases. The CDR3 loop spans 15 amino acids. Germline values: CDR1 MGHDK, CDR2 SYGVNS. Unmatched junction bases numbered 6, after V lost 4 bases and J lost 0 bases. This CDR3 reads CASSVRQGVSYEQYF. CDR3 DNA sequence: TGTGCCAGCAGTGTACGCCAGGGGGTCTCCTACGAGCAGTACTTC.

The V call is TRBV6-5, the J call TRBJ2-7; TRBD2 agrees at 9 bases. CDR1 MNHEY and CDR2 SVGAGI come from the germline V gene. V gave up 2 bases and J gave up 2 bases; unmatched junction bases: 4. The CDR3 has 15 amino acids. CDR3 DNA sequence: TGTGCCAGCAGTTACGCGACTAGCGGCGCCTACGAGCAGTACTTC. It codes for CASSYATSGAYEQYF.

The CDR3 DNA reads TGTGCCAGCAGCTTACCGTATAGGGAGAGGTGGGAGACCCAGTACTTC. Its translation is CASSLPYRERWETQYF. The gene calls are TRBV7-8 and TRBJ2-5; D is possibly TRBD2 (5 bases). The CDR3 is 16 residues long. Germline-derived CDR1 and CDR2 are SGHVS and FQNEAQ. Trimming removed 2 bases at V and 5 bases at J, with 18 bases between. The full variable domain, rest sourced from reference TRBV7-8 and TRBJ2-5, is GAGVSQSPRYKVAKRGQDVALRCDPISGHVSLFWYQQALGQGPEFLTYFQNEAQLDKSGLPSDRFFAERPEGSVSTLKIQRTQQEDSAVYLCASSLPYRERWETQYFGPGTRLLVL.

The chain employs TRBV7-6 and TRBJ2-3; D is ambiguous. Per germline, CDR1 SGHVS and CDR2 FNYEAQ. The CDR3 length is 16 residues. Trimming left V 2 bases short and J 1 base short, with 13 bases between. The chain's CDR3 is CASSLQTGAGTDTQYF. In DNA form, the CDR3 reads TGTGCCAGCAGCTTACAAACGGGCGCGGGCACAGATACGCAGTATTTT.

Concerning this clone itself: Other DNA variants within this sample encode the same CDR3. The genes are TRBV7-9 and TRBJ2-7; 7 positions agree with TRBD1. The V gene end was trimmed by 4 bases and the J gene end by 3 bases; junction bases not matched to a gene: 3. CDR3 length: 13 residues. Germline V CDR1 and CDR2: SEHNR, FQNEAQ (reference sequence). The CDR3 is CASSSRTGYEQYF. The CDR3 DNA sequence: TGTGCCAGCAGCTCCAGGACAGGCTACGAGCAGTACTTC.

This clone was counted between two and nine times. The CDR3 DNA reads TGCAGCGTTGAACGGCTGAGCTCCTACAATGAGCAGTTCTTC. Translated: CSVERLSSYNEQFF. The chain employs TRBV29-1 and TRBJ2-1; D gene unclear. Germline V gene lookup returns CDR1 SQVTM and CDR2 ANQGSEA. The V gene lost 2 bases and the J gene lost 0 bases, with 8 bases spanning the gap. This CDR3 has 14 amino acids.

V gene TRBV9 combines with J gene TRBJ2-5; D is possibly TRBD2 (5 bases). The V and J ends lost 4 bases and 7 bases respectively, with 14 bases between them. Germline V gene lookup returns CDR1 SGDLS and CDR2 YYNGEE. The CDR3 loop spans 13 amino acids. CDR3 sequence: CASSPMDWGTQYF. The CDR3 nucleotides are TGTGCCAGCAGCCCAATGGACTGGGGGACCCAGTACTTC. Full variable domain (remainder filled in from reference TRBV9 and TRBJ2-5): DSGVTQTPKHLITATGQRVTLRCSPRSGDLSVYWYQQSLDQGLQFLIQYYNGEERAKGNILERFSAQQFPDLHSELNLSSLELGDSALYFCASSPMDWGTQYFGPGTRLLVL.

This chain uses TRBV2 with TRBJ2-5; possible D gene TRBD1, 5 bases. The CDR3 covers 14 residues. Germline V gene sequence: CDR1 SNHLY, CDR2 FYNNEI. Trimming stripped 3 bases from V and 7 bases from J, with 15 bases between. The CDR3: CASSDRVPAGTQYF. The CDR3 DNA follows: TGTGCCAGCAGTGACAGGGTCCCGGCAGGGACCCAGTACTTC.

This clone was detected only once. The chain recombines TRBV27 with TRBJ2-7; D possibly corresponds to TRBD2 (5 bases). Trimming took 5 bases from V and 0 from J, leaving 8 bases between them. CDR3 length: 13 residues. Germline CDR1 and CDR2: MNHEY and SMNVEV (reference sequence). The DNA for the CDR3 is TGTGCCAGCAGTCCACTAGGCTCCTACGAGCAGTACTTC. Protein sequence: CASSPLGSYEQYF.

This chain connects TRBV5-1 to TRBJ2-5; TRBD2 agrees at 8 bases. The V and J ends lost 10 bases and 3 bases, in that order; junction bases with no gene match: 5. This CDR3 region has 12 residues. From germline, CDR1 is SGHRS and CDR2 YFSETQ. The CDR3 region has the DNA TGCGCCTCGGCCGGGGGGGAAGAGACCCAGTACTTC. Protein: CASAGGEETQYF.

The genes are TRBV2 and TRBJ2-2; D remains unclear. This CDR3 contains 14 residues. Germline assignment: CDR1 SNHLY and CDR2 FYNNEI. Trimming cost V 7 bases and J 0 bases, with 9 bases left between them. The DNA for the CDR3 is TGTGCCAGCAATGGGCTACCGAACACCGGGGAGCTGTTTTTT. Its translation: CASNGLPNTGELFF.

This clone has only a few counts. The chain links TRBV19 to TRBJ2-3, with 7 bases matching TRBD2. CDR1 is LNHDA and CDR2 is SQIVND in the germline V gene (reference sequence). After removal of 5 bases from V and 6 bases from J, the junction contained 5 bases not matched to a gene. This CDR3 has 13 residues. CDR3 DNA: TGTGCCAGTAGTCCCGCGGGAGTGGATACGCAGTATTTT. This translates into CASSPAGVDTQYF.

Only one count was recorded for this clone. This chain connects TRBV18 to TRBJ2-7; 8 bases map to TRBD1. The V segment lost 5 bases and the J segment 2 bases; nucleotides outside the gene matches: 8. CDR3 length equals 15 residues. The V gene's germline CDR1 is KGHSH and CDR2 LQKENI. CDR3 sequence: CASSGGTGTTYEQYF. CDR3 in DNA: TGTGCCAGCTCAGGAGGGACAGGTACAACCTACGAGCAGTACTTC.

V usage is TRBV7-6 and J usage is TRBJ1-1; D remains unclear. Germline values: CDR1 SGHVS, CDR2 FNYEAQ. The CDR3 contains 13 residues. V was clipped by 5 bases and J by 1 base, with 8 bases between them. The CDR3 coding sequence is TGTGCCAGCAGCGAAAATAAGAACACTGAAGCTTTCTTT. It encodes CASSENKNTEAFF.

The chain is built from TRBV2 and TRBJ2-1, with 12 nucleotides matching TRBD2. CDR3 length: 17 amino acids. Germline V gives CDR1 SNHLY, CDR2 FYNNEI. V was clipped by 7 bases and J by 0 bases; unmatched bases: 7. In nucleotides, the CDR3 is TGTGCCAGCAAGCGACTAGCGGGGGTGAGCTCCTACAATGAGCAGTTCTTC. Its translation: CASKRLAGVSSYNEQFF.

The rearrangement links TRBV2 to TRBJ2-3, with D hard to call. Trimming stripped 1 base from V and 4 bases from J, with 9 bases between. Germline V CDR1 and CDR2: SNHLY, FYNNEI. The CDR3 has 14 residues. CDR3 sequence reads: CASSEVILADTQYF. As DNA, the CDR3 is TGTGCCAGCAGTGAAGTCATCCTCGCAGATACGCAGTATTTT.

As to this clone: Other DNA sequences in the same sample also yield this CDR3. The genes are TRBV5-6 and TRBJ1-1; D gene ambiguous. This CDR3 comprises 11 residues. Germline CDR1 reads SGHDT; CDR2 reads YYEEEE. Trimming removed 4 bases from V and 2 bases from J, with 3 bases in between. For the CDR3, the DNA is TGTGCCAGCAGCCTAAACACTGAAGCTTTCTTT. Encoded protein: CASSLNTEAFF.

The chain uses TRBV19 and TRBJ1-2; the D is unclear. The V and J ends lost 1 base and 2 bases respectively, with 11 bases between them. Germline V gives CDR1 LNHDA, CDR2 SQIVND (reference sequence). The CDR3 spans 15 residues. The CDR3 region is CASSIGSPGNYGYTF. CDR3 nucleotides: TGTGCCAGTAGTATAGGCAGCCCGGGAAACTATGGCTACACCTTC.

The rearrangement links TRBV6-5 to TRBJ1-2, with 7 bases fitting TRBD1. The CDR3 is 15 residues long. V was pared by 0 bases and J by 4 bases, with 5 bases of the junction left unmatched. CDR1 is MNHEY and CDR2 is SVGAGI in the germline V gene. CDR3 sequence (DNA): TGTGCCAGCAGTTACTCCGGGACAGCCTCCTATGGCTACACCTTC. Its protein is CASSYSGTASYGYTF.

The chain links TRBV9 to TRBJ1-6; the match to TRBD1 covers 7 bases. Trimming at V came to 0 bases and at J to 7 bases, leaving 4 bases not matched to a gene. Germline loops: CDR1 SGDLS, CDR2 YYNGEE. The CDR3 runs to 15 residues. CDR3 in amino acids: CASSVGGGENSPLHF. The DNA for the CDR3 is TGTGCCAGCAGCGTAGGAGGGGGCGAGAATTCACCCCTCCACTTT.

The chain has TRBV6-6 and TRBJ2-7; D is perhaps TRBD1 or TRBD2 (5 bases each). Germline V gene lookup returns CDR1 MNHNY and CDR2 SVGAGI (reference sequence). V lost 6 bases and J lost 7, with 19 bases in between. The CDR3 has 14 amino acids. In DNA form, the CDR3 reads TGTGCCAGCAGCCATGGAGGCCTGGGGCTGGAGCAGTACTTC. It yields the protein CASSHGGLGLEQYF.

This clone occurred once. V usage is TRBV28 and J usage is TRBJ1-6; the D gene is possibly TRBD1 (5 bases). Germline CDR1 and CDR2: MDHEN and SYDVKM. Deletions cut 7 bases from V and 9 bases from J, with 19 bases between. The CDR3 covers 15 residues. The CDR3 sequence is CASTRRGSRASPLHF. The CDR3 coding sequence is TGTGCCAGCACCCGCCGGGGGAGTAGGGCTTCACCCCTCCACTTT.

The chain couples TRBV21-1 to TRBJ2-7. TRBV21-1 is reported as a pseudogene. The CDR3 runs to 13 residues. CDR3 DNA: TGTGCCAGCCTCACTGAAGGGATCTACGAGCAGTACTTC. Translated: CASLTEGIYEQYF.